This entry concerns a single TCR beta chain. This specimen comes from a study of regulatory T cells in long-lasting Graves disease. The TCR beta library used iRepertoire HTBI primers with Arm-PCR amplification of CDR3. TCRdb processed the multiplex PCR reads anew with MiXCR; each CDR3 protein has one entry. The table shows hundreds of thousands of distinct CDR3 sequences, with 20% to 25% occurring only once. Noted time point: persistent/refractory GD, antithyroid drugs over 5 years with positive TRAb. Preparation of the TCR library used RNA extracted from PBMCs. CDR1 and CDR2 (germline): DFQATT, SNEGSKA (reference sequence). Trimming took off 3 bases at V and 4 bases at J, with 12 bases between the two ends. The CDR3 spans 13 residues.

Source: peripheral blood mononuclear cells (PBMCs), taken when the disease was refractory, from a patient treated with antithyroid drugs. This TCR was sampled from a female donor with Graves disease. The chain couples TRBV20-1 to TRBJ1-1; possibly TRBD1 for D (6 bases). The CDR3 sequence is CSARTGGSTEAFF. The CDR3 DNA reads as TGCAGTGCTAGGACAGGAGGGAGCACTGAAGCTTTCTTT.